This TCR beta chain was found in a study of OX40 agonist ivuxolimab in advanced cancers. Study-wide context: Cohort: approximately 79% men, mean age approximately 60, aged roughly 23 to 79.

This clone showed up just once. The antigen is not known. The study's findings and limits: In the 0.1-3.0 mg/kg groups, partial responders showed among the lowest expansion. Among T cells, CD8+ cells averaged more expanded clones than CD4+ cells.

The sampling schedule covered blood at baseline, cycle 4 day 1, and cycle 7 day 1. Germline-derived CDR1 and CDR2 are GTSNPN and SVGIG (reference sequence). There are 11 residues in the CDR3. Trimming took off 2 bases at V and 4 bases at J, with 6 bases between the two ends. TCRdb's table, derived via immunoSEQ multiplex PCR, lists solely in-frame clones and lacks some. This sample has under 40,000 clones, with about 89% found just once. The specimen comprised CD4+ or CD8+ T cells sorted from blood, sampled in a trial of the OX40 agonist ivuxolimab. The gene calls are TRBV30 and TRBJ2-7; no clear D gene. This sequence was found in an adult with an advanced solid tumor such as melanoma, head and neck, liver or kidney cancer. The CDR3 region is CAWSSSYEQYF. The DNA for the CDR3 is TGTGCCTGGAGTTCCTCTTACGAGCAGTACTTC.